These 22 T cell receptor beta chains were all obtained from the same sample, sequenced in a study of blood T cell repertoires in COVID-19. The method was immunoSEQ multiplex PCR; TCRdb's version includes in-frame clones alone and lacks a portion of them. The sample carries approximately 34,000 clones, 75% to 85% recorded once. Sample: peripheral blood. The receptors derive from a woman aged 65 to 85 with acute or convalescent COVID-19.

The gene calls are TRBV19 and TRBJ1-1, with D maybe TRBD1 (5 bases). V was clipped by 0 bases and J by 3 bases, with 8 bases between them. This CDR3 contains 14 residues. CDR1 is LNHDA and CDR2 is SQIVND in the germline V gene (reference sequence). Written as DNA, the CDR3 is TGTGCCAGTAGTATAGATGGGGCAGACACTGAAGCTTTCTTT. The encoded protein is CASSIDGADTEAFF.

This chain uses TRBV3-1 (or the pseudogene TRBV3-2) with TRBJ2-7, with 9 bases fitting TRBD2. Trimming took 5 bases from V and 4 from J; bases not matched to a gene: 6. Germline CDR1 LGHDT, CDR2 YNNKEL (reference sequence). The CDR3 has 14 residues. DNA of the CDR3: TGTGCCAGCAGCGGAGTTAGCGGGAGTTACGAGCAGTACTTC. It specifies CASSGVSGSYEQYF.

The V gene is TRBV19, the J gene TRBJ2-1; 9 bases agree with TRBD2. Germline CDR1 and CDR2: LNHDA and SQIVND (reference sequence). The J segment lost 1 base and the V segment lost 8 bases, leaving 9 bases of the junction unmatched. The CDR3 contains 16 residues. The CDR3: CASYGGGRGSYNEQFF. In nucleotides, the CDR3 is TGTGCCAGTTACGGAGGCGGGAGGGGATCCTACAATGAGCAGTTCTTC.

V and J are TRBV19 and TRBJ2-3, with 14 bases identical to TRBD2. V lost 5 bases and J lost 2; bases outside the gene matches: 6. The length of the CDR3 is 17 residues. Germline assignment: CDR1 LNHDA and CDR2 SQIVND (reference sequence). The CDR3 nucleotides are TGTGCCAGTAGTTCAGGACTAGCGGGGGGCAACACAGATACGCAGTATTTT. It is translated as CASSSGLAGGNTDTQYF. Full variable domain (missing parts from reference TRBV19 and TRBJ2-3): DGGITQSPKYLFRKEGQNVTLSCEQNLNHDAMYWYRQDPGQGLRLIYYSQIVNDFQKGDIAEGYSVSREKKESFPLTVTSAQKNPTAFYLCASSSGLAGGNTDTQYFGPGTRLTVL.

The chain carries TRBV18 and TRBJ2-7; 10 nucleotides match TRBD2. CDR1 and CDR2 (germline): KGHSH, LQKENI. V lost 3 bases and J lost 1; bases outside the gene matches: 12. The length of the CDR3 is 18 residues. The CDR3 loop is CASSPILAGGLSSYEQYF. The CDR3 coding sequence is TGTGCCAGCTCACCGATTTTAGCGGGAGGCCTTTCTTCCTACGAGCAGTACTTC.

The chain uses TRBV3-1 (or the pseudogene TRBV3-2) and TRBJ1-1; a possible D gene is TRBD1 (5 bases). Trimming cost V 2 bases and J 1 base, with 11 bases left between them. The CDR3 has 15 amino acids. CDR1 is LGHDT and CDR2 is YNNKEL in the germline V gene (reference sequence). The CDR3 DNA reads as TGTGCCAGCAGCCAATCGTTTACAGGGAACACTGAAGCTTTCTTT. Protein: CASSQSFTGNTEAFF.

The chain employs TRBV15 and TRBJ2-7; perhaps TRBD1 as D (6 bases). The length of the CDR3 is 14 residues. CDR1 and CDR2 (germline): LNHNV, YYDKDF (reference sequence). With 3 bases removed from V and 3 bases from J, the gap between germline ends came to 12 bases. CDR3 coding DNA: TGTGCCACCAGCAGGGACCGAGGGGGCTACGAGCAGTACTTC. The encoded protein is CATSRDRGGYEQYF.

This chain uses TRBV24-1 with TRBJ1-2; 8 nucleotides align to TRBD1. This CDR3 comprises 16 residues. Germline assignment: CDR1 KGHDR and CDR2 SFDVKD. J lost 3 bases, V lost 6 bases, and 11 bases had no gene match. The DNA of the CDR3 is TGTGCCACCAGTACACCGGGACAGGAGCCCCACTATGGCTACACCTTC. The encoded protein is CATSTPGQEPHYGYTF.

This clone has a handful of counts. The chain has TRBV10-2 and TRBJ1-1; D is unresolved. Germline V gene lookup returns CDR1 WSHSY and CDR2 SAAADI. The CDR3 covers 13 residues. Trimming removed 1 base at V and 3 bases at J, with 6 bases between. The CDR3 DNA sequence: TGCGCCAGCAGTGAGTGGTTAGACACTGAAGCTTTCTTT. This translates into CASSEWLDTEAFF.

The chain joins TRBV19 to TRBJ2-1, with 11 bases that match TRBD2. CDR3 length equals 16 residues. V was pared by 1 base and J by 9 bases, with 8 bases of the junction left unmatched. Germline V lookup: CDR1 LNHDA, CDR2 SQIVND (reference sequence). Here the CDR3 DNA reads TGTGCCAGTAGTATAGGAGGGGGGACTAGCGGCAGTGAGCAGTTCTTC. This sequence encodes CASSIGGGTSGSEQFF.

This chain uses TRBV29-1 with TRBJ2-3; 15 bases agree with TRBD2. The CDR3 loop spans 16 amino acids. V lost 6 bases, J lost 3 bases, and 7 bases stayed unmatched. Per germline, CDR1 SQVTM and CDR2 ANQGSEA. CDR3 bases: TGCAGCGTCGATGGACTAGCGGGAGGGGTTACAGATACGCAGTATTTT. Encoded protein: CSVDGLAGGVTDTQYF.

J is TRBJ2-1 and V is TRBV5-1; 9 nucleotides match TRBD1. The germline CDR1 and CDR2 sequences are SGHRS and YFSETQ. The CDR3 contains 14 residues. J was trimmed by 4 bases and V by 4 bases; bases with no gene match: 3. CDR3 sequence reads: CASSLGTGYNEQFF. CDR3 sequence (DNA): TGCGCCAGCAGCCTAGGGACAGGGTACAATGAGCAGTTCTTC.

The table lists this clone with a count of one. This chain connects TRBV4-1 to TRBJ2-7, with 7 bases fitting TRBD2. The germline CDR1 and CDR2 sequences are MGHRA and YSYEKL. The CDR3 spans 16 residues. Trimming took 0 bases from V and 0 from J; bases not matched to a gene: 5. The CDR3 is CASSQEVTSDSYEQYF. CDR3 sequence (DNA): TGCGCCAGCAGCCAAGAGGTCACTAGCGACTCCTACGAGCAGTACTTC.

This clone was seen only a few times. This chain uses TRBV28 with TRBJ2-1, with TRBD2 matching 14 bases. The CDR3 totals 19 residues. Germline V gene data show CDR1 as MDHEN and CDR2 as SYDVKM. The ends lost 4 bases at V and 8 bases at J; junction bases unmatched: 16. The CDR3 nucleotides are TGTGCCAGCAGTTCCTCCTTTCCGGGACTAGCGGGAGTGGTCTATGAGCAGTTCTTC. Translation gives CASSSSFPGLAGVVYEQFF.

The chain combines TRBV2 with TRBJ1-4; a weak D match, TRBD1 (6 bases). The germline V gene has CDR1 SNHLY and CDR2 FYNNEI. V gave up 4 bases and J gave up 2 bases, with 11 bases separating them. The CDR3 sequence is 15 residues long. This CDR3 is CASSATGSTNEKLFF. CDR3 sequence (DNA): TGTGCCAGCAGTGCGACAGGCTCGACTAATGAAAAACTGTTTTTT.

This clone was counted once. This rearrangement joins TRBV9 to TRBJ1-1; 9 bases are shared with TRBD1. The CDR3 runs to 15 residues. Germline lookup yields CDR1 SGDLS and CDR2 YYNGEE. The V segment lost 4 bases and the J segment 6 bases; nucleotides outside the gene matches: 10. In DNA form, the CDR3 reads TGTGCCAGCAGCCCAAGGACAGGGGTAAATGCTGAAGCTTTCTTT. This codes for CASSPRTGVNAEAFF.

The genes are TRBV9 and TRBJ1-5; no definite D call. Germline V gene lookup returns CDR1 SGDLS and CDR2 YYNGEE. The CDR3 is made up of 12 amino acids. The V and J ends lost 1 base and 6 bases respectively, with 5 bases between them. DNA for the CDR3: TGTGCCAGCAGCGTAATTCGTCAGCCCCAGCATTTT. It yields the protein CASSVIRQPQHF.

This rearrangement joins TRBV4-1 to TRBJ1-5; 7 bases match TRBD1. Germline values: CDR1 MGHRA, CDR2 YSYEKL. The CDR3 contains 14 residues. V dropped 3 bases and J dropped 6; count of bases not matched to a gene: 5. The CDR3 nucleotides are TGCGCCAGCAGCCAGGATGACAGGGTTCAGCCCCAGCATTTT. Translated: CASSQDDRVQPQHF.

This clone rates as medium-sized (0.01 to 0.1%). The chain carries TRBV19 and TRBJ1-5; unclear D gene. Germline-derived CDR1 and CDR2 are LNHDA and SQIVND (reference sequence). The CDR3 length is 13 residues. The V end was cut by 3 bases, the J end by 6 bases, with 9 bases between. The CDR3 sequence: CASSIMSPQPQHF. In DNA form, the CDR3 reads TGTGCCAGTAGTATTATGTCCCCTCAGCCCCAGCATTTT.

CDR3 amino acids: CASSHLGRTTDTQYF. The CDR3 DNA is TGTGCCAGCAGCCACCTCGGGAGAACGACAGATACGCAGTATTTT. J is TRBJ2-3 and V is TRBV3-1 (or the pseudogene TRBV3-2), with D possibly TRBD2 on 6 matching bases. V lost 3 bases to trimming and J lost 3 bases, with 13 bases between them. From germline, CDR1 is LGHDT and CDR2 YNNKEL (reference sequence). The CDR3 is 15 residues long.

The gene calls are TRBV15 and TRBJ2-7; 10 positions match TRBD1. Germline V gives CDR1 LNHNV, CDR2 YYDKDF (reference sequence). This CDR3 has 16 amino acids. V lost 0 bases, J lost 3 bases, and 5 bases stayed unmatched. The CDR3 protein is CATSREPGQGFYEQYF. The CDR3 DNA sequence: TGTGCCACCAGCAGAGAACCGGGACAGGGGTTCTACGAGCAGTACTTC.

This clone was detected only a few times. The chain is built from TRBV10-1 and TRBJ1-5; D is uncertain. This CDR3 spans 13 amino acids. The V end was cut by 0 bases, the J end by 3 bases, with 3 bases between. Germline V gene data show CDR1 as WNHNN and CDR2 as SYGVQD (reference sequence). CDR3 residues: CASSESLNQPQHF. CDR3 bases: TGCGCCAGCAGTGAGTCTCTCAATCAGCCCCAGCATTTT.